The 24 T cell receptor beta chains given below trace back to one sample, sequenced in a study of OX40 agonist ivuxolimab in advanced cancers. Profiling relied on immunoSEQ multiplex PCR, and the TCRdb table lists in-frame clones only, not all of them. The table has tens of thousands of clones, 85% seen once; the top ten hold over 4.5%. Source: CD4+ or CD8+ T cells sorted from blood, taken in a trial of the OX40 agonist ivuxolimab. The receptor set was obtained from an adult with an advanced solid tumor such as melanoma, head and neck, liver or kidney cancer.

The V call is TRBV10-2, the J call TRBJ1-1; D gene unclear. The CDR3 sequence is 15 residues long. Germline CDR1 and CDR2: WSHSY and SAAADI. Trimming removed 2 bases from V and 1 base from J, with 11 bases in between. The CDR3: CASSEDARRNTEAFF. For the CDR3, the DNA is TGCGCCAGCAGTGAGGACGCCCGCAGGAACACTGAAGCTTTCTTT.

The gene calls are TRBV28 and TRBJ2-7; either TRBD1 or TRBD2 may supply D (5 bases each). Per germline, CDR1 MDHEN and CDR2 SYDVKM. The length of the CDR3 is 17 residues. V lost 4 bases and J lost 2, with 21 bases in between. The CDR3 region is CASSSRWAGTHAYEQYF. The CDR3 DNA is TGTGCCAGCAGTTCTCGGTGGGCCGGGACCCACGCCTACGAGCAGTACTTC. The complete variable domain, with remaining parts taken from reference TRBV28 and TRBJ2-7, reads DVKVTQSSRYLVKRTGEKVFLECVQDMDHENMFWYRQDPGLGLRLIYFSYDVKMKEKGDIPEGYSVSREKKERFSLILESASTNQTSMYLCASSSRWAGTHAYEQYFGPGTRLTVT.

The chain is built from TRBV23-1 and TRBJ1-6; D is unclear. TRBV23-1 belongs to the ORF category, with a function that is uncertain. Trimming removed 1 base from V and 7 bases from J, with 14 bases in between. The length of the CDR3 is 16 residues. CDR3 bases: TGCGCCAGCAGTCAATTAAGACAAATGGAAAATTCACCCCTCCACTTT. It is translated as CASSQLRQMENSPLHF.

The chain has TRBV11-2 and TRBJ1-2; D is uncertain. V lost 1 base to trimming and J lost 5 bases, with 5 bases between them. The length of the CDR3 is 12 residues. The germline CDR1 and CDR2 sequences are SGHAT and FQNNGV. CDR3 DNA: TGTGCCAGCAGCTTAGGAGCATATGGCTACACCTTC. Its protein product is CASSLGAYGYTF.

This clone appeared once. This rearrangement joins TRBV27 to TRBJ2-2; 8 bases line up with TRBD2. CDR1 is MNHEY, CDR2 SMNVEV, per germline (reference sequence). The CDR3 sequence is 15 residues long. With 9 bases clipped from V and 5 bases from J, the junction kept 11 bases outside the gene matches. CDR3 nucleotides: TGTGCCAGTTCGAGCGGGAGAAGTGATACCGGGGAGCTGTTTTTT. Protein sequence: CASSSGRSDTGELFF.

The chain carries TRBV28 and TRBJ2-7; D gene unclear. V lost 5 bases and J lost 3, with 8 bases in between. The CDR3 contains 12 residues. The germline gives CDR1 MDHEN, CDR2 SYDVKM. As DNA, the CDR3 is TGTGCCAGCAGTCCGACCAACTACGAGCAGTACTTC. Translation gives CASSPTNYEQYF.

V and J are TRBV7-9 and TRBJ2-7; TRBD1 matches 10 bases. V lost 5 bases to trimming and J lost 7 bases; unmatched junction nucleotides: 11. The CDR3 covers 15 residues. Per germline, CDR1 SEHNR and CDR2 FQNEAQ (reference sequence). The CDR3 sequence: CASSPQAPGQGEQYF. The CDR3 bases are TGTGCCAGCAGCCCACAGGCTCCGGGACAGGGGGAGCAGTACTTC.

The V gene is TRBV19, the J gene TRBJ2-7, with TRBD1 matching 8 bases. Germline assignment: CDR1 LNHDA and CDR2 SQIVND (reference sequence). J gave up 4 bases and V 8 bases, and 13 bases lay outside the gene matches. CDR3 length equals 15 residues. The CDR3 loop is CASGLGDRSTYEQYF. The CDR3 DNA follows: TGTGCCAGTGGCCTGGGGGACAGGTCGACTTACGAGCAGTACTTC.

The chain combines TRBV5-4 with TRBJ1-2, with TRBD1 matching 7 bases. In germline, CDR1 is SGHNT, CDR2 YYREEE (reference sequence). Trimming at V came to 6 bases and at J to 6 bases, leaving 8 bases not matched to a gene. This CDR3 is 13 amino acids long. CDR3 sequence (DNA): TGTGCCAGCACTTTTACAGGGGTGGATGGCTACACCTTC. Protein: CASTFTGVDGYTF.

The chain uses TRBV19 and TRBJ1-5, with no clear D. Trimming pared 3 bases from V and 11 bases from J, leaving 17 bases between. The CDR3 sequence is 14 residues long. Per the germline V gene, CDR1 is LNHDA and CDR2 is SQIVND (reference sequence). The DNA for the CDR3 is TGTGCCAGTAGTATCTCGGGATACTTAAATGCCCAGCATTTT. As protein: CASSISGYLNAQHF.

This sequence joins TRBV6-6 and TRBJ1-3; D is perhaps TRBD1 (5 bases). The germline gives CDR1 MNHNY, CDR2 SVGAGI (reference sequence). This CDR3 has 15 amino acids. V lost 2 bases and J 4 bases, leaving 12 bases between the germline ends. CDR3 sequence reads: CASSYGAGRGNTIYF. CDR3 nucleotides: TGTGCCAGCAGTTACGGGGCAGGGAGAGGAAACACCATATATTTT.

The rearrangement links TRBV7-2 to TRBJ1-6; D is possibly TRBD1 (6 bases). V lost 5 bases and J 0 bases, leaving 11 bases between the germline ends. The CDR3 spans 16 residues. In germline, CDR1 is SGHTA, CDR2 FQGNSA. For the CDR3, the DNA is TGTGCCAGCAGCCCGCGGGGGGCCTCCTATAATTCACCCCTCCACTTT. This encodes CASSPRGASYNSPLHF.

This clone was picked up one time. This sample also contains other DNA sequences that code for the same CDR3. CDR3 DNA sequence: TGTGCCAGCAGCCTTGCGGGCATGAACACTGAAGCTTTCTTT. It specifies CASSLAGMNTEAFF. The chain couples TRBV14 to TRBJ1-1; no firm D call. The length of the CDR3 is 14 residues. Trimming took off 4 bases at V and 0 bases at J, with 9 bases between the two ends. CDR1 is SGHDN and CDR2 is FVKESK in the germline V gene.

The rearrangement joins TRBV6-1 to TRBJ2-7, with 8 bases aligning to TRBD2. Trimming at V came to 4 bases and at J to 0 bases, leaving 11 bases not matched to a gene. CDR1 and CDR2 (germline): MNHNS, SASEGT. This CDR3 region has 17 residues. The CDR3 spells CASSVGSGALSSYEQYV. CDR3 nucleotide sequence: TGTGCCAGCAGTGTTGGTAGCGGGGCCTTGAGCTCCTACGAGCAGTACGTC.

The V call is TRBV11-2, the J call TRBJ2-3; 9 positions agree with TRBD2. V was clipped by 3 bases and J by 3 bases; unmatched bases: 7. The germline CDR1 and CDR2 sequences are SGHAT and FQNNGV. The CDR3 has 16 residues. The CDR3, as DNA: TGTGCCAGCAGCTTCTTAGCGGGAGTGGGGACAGATACGCAGTATTTT. This codes for CASSFLAGVGTDTQYF. The full variable domain, rest sourced from reference TRBV11-2 and TRBJ2-3, is EAGVAQSPRYKIIEKRQSVAFWCNPISGHATLYWYQQILGQGPKLLIQFQNNGVVDDSQLPKDRFSAERLKGVDSTLKIQPAKLEDSAVYLCASSFLAGVGTDTQYFGPGTRLTVL.

This clone has a handful of counts. The V and J genes are TRBV4-1 and TRBJ2-5; 7 positions agree with TRBD1. J gave up 6 bases and V 0 bases, and 13 bases lay outside the gene matches. The CDR3 has 17 residues. Germline lookup yields CDR1 MGHRA and CDR2 YSYEKL. The DNA for the CDR3 is TGCGCCAGCAGCCAAGATTTCGAGGGGGCTGGGGGCAAGACCCAGTACTTC. The encoded protein is CASSQDFEGAGGKTQYF.

This clone was counted once. V gene TRBV25-1 combines with J gene TRBJ2-3; D not resolved. This CDR3 is 16 amino acids long. V was pared by 4 bases and J by 4 bases, with 18 bases between. CDR1 and CDR2 from the germline V gene are MGHDK and SYGVNS. CDR3 sequence: CASSGSSVVFPDTQYF. For the CDR3, the DNA is TGTGCCAGCAGTGGCTCAAGCGTAGTTTTCCCAGATACGCAGTATTTT.

V usage is TRBV28 and J usage is TRBJ2-7; 10 bases map to TRBD1. Germline lookup yields CDR1 MDHEN and CDR2 SYDVKM. V was clipped by 6 bases and J by 2 bases; unmatched bases: 7. The CDR3 runs 15 residues. CDR3 DNA: TGTGCCAGCAGCTACGACGGGACAGGGGCCTACGAGCAGTACGTC. Translating gives CASSYDGTGAYEQYV.

This clone was seen a single time. CDR3 in DNA: TGTGCCAGCAGCTCCCGGTCCGGGGCTCGAGGAAACACCATATATTTT. Its translation is CASSSRSGARGNTIYF. The chain employs TRBV11-2 and TRBJ1-3; D may be TRBD1 (5 bases). There are 16 residues in the CDR3. Germline V gives CDR1 SGHAT, CDR2 FQNNGV. Trimming removed 4 bases from V and 4 bases from J, with 17 bases in between.

The V and J genes are TRBV28 and TRBJ2-1, with D perhaps TRBD1 (6 bases). V dropped 2 bases and J dropped 7 bases, with 9 bases sitting between them. In germline, CDR1 is MDHEN, CDR2 SYDVKM. This CDR3 has 13 residues. CDR3 bases: TGTGCCAGCAGTTTAGGGCAGGGGAATGAGCAGTTCTTC. Translating gives CASSLGQGNEQFF.

This chain connects TRBV7-2 to TRBJ2-1; tentatively, D is TRBD2 (6 bases). CDR3 length equals 16 residues. Trimming left V 5 bases short and J 7 bases short, with 21 bases between. Germline CDR1 is SGHTA and CDR2 is FQGNSA. The CDR3 sequence: CASSVHRPGGGNEQFF. CDR3 nucleotides: TGTGCCAGCAGCGTCCATCGCCCCGGGGGTGGGAATGAGCAGTTCTTC. Variable domain in full (rest from reference TRBV7-2 and TRBJ2-1): GAGVSQSPSNKVTEKGKDVELRCDPISGHTALYWYRQSLGQGLEFLIYFQGNSAPDKSGLPSDRFSAERTGGSVSTLTIQRTQQEDSAVYLCASSVHRPGGGNEQFFGPGTRLTVL.

The chain is built from TRBV6-5 and TRBJ2-2; D tentatively fits TRBD1 or TRBD2 (5 bases each). V was trimmed by 0 bases and J by 4 bases, leaving 12 bases between them. The germline V gene has CDR1 MNHEY and CDR2 SVGAGI. The CDR3 spans 16 residues. The CDR3 loop is CASSYSSRAGTGELFF. The CDR3 DNA is TGTGCCAGCAGTTACTCTAGCAGGGCGGGCACCGGGGAGCTGTTTTTT.

V is TRBV5-1 and J is TRBJ1-1; TRBD1 matches 9 bases. J was trimmed by 4 bases and V by 4 bases; bases with no gene match: 8. The CDR3 totals 15 residues. Germline V gives CDR1 SGHRS, CDR2 YFSETQ. CDR3 sequence reads: CASSPTQGATTEAFF. The CDR3 coding sequence is TGCGCCAGCAGCCCAACACAGGGGGCAACCACTGAAGCTTTCTTT.

The V gene is TRBV11-2, the J gene TRBJ1-1; the D is unclear. The length of the CDR3 is 12 residues. CDR1 is SGHAT, CDR2 FQNNGV, per germline. Trimming cost V 5 bases and J 4 bases, with 8 bases left between them. This CDR3 reads CASSPAVTEAFF. The CDR3 DNA sequence: TGTGCCAGCAGCCCTGCAGTCACTGAAGCTTTCTTT.